This entry is about one T cell receptor (beta chain). The germline CDR1 and CDR2 sequences are SGHDT and YYEEEE. V was pared by 1 base and J by 0 bases, with 0 bases of the junction left unmatched. The CDR3 contains 16 residues. These data originate in a study of cytomegalovirus exposure and HLA in healthy donors. Among the donors, all were healthy bone marrow donors. A multiplex PCR was run with 60 Vbeta primers and 13 Jbeta primers. Here immunoSEQ multiplex PCR was the method, and the copy in TCRdb shows in-frame clones only, minus some. The sample includes roughly 260,000 clones, almost 85% of them seen just once.

This sequence was found in a woman between 40 and 50 years old in good health and CMV-seropositive. The sample was PBMCs. The rearrangement uses TRBV5-6 and TRBJ2-1; 11 nucleotides line up with TRBD2. The CDR3 protein is CASSLTSGSSYNEQFF. The CDR3 DNA reads TGTGCCAGCAGCTTGACTAGCGGGAGCTCCTACAATGAGCAGTTCTTC. Full variable domain (rest looked up from reference TRBV5-6 and TRBJ2-1): DAGVTQSPTHLIKTRGQQVTLRCSPKSGHDTVSWYQQALGQGPQFIFQYYEEEERQRGNFPDRFSGHQFPNYSSELNVNALLLGDSALYLCASSLTSGSSYNEQFFGPGTRLTVL.